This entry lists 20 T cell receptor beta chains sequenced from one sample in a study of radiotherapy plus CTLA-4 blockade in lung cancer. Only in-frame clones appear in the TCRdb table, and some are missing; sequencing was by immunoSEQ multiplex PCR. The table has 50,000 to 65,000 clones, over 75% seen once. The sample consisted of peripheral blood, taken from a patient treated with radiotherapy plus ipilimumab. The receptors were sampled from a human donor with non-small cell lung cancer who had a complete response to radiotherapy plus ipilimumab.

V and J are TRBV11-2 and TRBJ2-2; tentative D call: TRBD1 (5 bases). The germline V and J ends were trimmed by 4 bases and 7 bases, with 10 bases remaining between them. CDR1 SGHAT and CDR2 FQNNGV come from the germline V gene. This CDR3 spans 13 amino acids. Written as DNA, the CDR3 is TGTGCCAGCAGCTCCCGACAGTACGGGGAGCTGTTTTTT. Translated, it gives CASSSRQYGELFF. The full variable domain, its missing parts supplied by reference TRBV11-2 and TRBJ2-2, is EAGVAQSPRYKIIEKRQSVAFWCNPISGHATLYWYQQILGQGPKLLIQFQNNGVVDDSQLPKDRFSAERLKGVDSTLKIQPAKLEDSAVYLCASSSRQYGELFFGEGSRLTVL.

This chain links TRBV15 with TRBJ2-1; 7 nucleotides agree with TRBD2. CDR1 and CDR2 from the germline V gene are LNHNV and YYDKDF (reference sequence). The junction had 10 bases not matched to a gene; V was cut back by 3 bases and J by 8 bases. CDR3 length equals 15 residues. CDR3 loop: CATSSSWGGRDEQFF. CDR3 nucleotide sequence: TGTGCCACCAGCAGTAGCTGGGGGGGGAGGGATGAGCAGTTCTTC.

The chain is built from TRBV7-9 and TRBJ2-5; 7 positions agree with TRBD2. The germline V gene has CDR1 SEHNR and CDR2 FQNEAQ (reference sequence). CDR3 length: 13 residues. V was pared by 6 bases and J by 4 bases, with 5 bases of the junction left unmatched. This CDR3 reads CASSSSGAETQYF. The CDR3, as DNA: TGTGCCAGCAGTTCGAGCGGGGCAGAGACCCAGTACTTC.

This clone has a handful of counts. As DNA, the CDR3 is TGTGCCAGCAGCTTTGGGGCGTTGGGCAATGAGCAGTTCTTC. Residues: CASSFGALGNEQFF. The chain is built from TRBV11-2 and TRBJ2-1; TRBD1 is a possible D gene (5 bases). The CDR3 extends over 14 amino acids. Trimming took off 3 bases at V and 6 bases at J, with 12 bases between the two ends. CDR1 SGHAT and CDR2 FQNNGV come from the germline V gene.

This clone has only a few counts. The CDR3 spells CASSLWNPRGVRVEAQHF. CDR3 DNA sequence: TGTGCCAGCAGTTTATGGAACCCTCGGGGGGTAAGGGTAGAAGCCCAGCATTTT. This sequence joins TRBV28 and TRBJ1-5; a possible D gene is TRBD1 (5 bases). CDR3 length equals 18 residues. Trimming cost V 0 bases and J 11 bases, with 26 bases left between them. The germline V gene has CDR1 MDHEN and CDR2 SYDVKM.

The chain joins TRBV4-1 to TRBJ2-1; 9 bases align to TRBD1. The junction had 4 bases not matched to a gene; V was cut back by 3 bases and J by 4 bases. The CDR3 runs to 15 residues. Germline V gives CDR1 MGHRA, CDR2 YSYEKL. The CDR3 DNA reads TGCGCCAGCAGCCAGCAGACAGGGGGGTACAATGAGCAGTTCTTC. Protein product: CASSQQTGGYNEQFF.

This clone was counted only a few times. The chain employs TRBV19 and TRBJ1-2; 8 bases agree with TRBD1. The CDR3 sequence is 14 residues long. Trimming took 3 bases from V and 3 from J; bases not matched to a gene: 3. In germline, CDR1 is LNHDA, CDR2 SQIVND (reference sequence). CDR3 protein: CASSIQGAHYGYTF. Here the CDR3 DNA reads TGTGCCAGTAGTATCCAGGGGGCGCACTATGGCTACACCTTC.

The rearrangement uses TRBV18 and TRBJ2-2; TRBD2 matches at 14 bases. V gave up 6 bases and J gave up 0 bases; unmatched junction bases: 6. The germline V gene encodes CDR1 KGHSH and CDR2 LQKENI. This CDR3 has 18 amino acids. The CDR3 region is CASSPPGLAGANTGELFF. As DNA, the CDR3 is TGTGCCAGCTCGCCCCCGGGACTAGCGGGAGCGAACACCGGGGAGCTGTTTTTT.

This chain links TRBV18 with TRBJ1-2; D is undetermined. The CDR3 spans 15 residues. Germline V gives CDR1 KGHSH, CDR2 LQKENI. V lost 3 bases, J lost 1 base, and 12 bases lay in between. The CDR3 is CASSPDLGFNYGYTF. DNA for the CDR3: TGTGCCAGCTCACCGGACTTAGGATTTAACTATGGCTACACCTTC.

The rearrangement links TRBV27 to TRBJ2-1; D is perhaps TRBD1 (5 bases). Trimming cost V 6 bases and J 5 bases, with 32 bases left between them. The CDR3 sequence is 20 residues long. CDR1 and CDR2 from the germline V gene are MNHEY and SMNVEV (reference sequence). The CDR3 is CASSRQDKVSTLPFHNEQFF. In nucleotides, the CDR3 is TGTGCCAGCAGCCGTCAGGACAAAGTCTCCACCTTGCCTTTTCACAATGAGCAGTTCTTC.

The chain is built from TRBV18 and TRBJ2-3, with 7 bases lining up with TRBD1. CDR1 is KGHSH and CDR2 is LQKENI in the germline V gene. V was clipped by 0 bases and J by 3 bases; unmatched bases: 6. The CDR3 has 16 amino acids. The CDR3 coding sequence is TGTGCCAGCTCACCACCGGTTCAGGGGGTGACAGATACGCAGTATTTT. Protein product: CASSPPVQGVTDTQYF.

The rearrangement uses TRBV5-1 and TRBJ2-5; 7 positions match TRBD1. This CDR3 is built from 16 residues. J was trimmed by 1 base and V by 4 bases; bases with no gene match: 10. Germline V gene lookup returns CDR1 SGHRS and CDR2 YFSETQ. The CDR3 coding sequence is TGCGCCAGCAGCGGGGTGAAGACAGGGATCCAAGAGACCCAGTACTTC. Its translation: CASSGVKTGIQETQYF.

CDR3 nucleotides: TGTGCCAGCAGTGAACGCGGGACGCTGGTAGGAAATGAGCAGTTCTTC. It is translated as CASSERGTLVGNEQFF. The rearrangement links TRBV2 to TRBJ2-1; D perhaps matches TRBD2 (6 bases). The germline V and J ends were trimmed by 2 bases and 7 bases, with 18 bases remaining between them. Germline V CDR1 and CDR2: SNHLY, FYNNEI. This CDR3 contains 16 residues.

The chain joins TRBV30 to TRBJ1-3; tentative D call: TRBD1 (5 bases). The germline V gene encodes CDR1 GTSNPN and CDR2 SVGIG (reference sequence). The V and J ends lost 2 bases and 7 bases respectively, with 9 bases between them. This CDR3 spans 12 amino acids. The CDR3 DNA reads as TGTGCCTGGAGTCCCCGGGGGAACACCATATATTTT. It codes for CAWSPRGNTIYF.

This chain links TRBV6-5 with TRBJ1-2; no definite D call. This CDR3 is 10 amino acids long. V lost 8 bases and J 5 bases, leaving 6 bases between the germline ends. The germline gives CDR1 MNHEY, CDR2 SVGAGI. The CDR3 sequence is CASARYGYTF. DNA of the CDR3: TGTGCCAGCGCACGGTATGGCTACACCTTC.

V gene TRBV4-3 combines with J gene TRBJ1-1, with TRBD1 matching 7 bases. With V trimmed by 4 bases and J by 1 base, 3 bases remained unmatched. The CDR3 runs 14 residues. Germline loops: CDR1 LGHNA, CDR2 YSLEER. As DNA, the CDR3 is TGCGCCAGCAGCCCCGGGACAGCGAACACTGAAGCTTTCTTT. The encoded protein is CASSPGTANTEAFF.

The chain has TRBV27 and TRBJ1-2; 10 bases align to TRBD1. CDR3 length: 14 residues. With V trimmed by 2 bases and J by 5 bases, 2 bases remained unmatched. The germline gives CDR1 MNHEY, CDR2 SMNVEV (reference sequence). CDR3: CASSLAGQGYGYTF. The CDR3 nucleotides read TGTGCCAGCAGTTTAGCGGGACAGGGGTATGGCTACACCTTC.

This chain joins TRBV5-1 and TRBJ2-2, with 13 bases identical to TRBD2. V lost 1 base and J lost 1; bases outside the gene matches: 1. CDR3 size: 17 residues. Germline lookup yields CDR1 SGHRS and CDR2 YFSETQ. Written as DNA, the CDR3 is TGCGCCAGCAGCTTGACTAGCGGGAGGGGGAACACCGGGGAGCTGTTTTTT. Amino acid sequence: CASSLTSGRGNTGELFF.

The CDR3 DNA is TGTGCCAGCAGCTTAAGGTCAGGGTCCTACGAGCAGTACTTC. It yields the protein CASSLRSGSYEQYF. The chain has TRBV11-3 and TRBJ2-5; possibly TRBD1 for D (5 bases). The J call may be mistaken, given a closer DNA end match to TRBJ2-7. Germline values: CDR1 SGHNT, CDR2 YENEEA. The length of the CDR3 is 14 residues.

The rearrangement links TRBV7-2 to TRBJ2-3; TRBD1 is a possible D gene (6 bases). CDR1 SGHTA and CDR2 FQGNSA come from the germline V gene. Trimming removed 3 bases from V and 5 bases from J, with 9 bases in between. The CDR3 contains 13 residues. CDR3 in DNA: TGTGCCAGCAGCTTTAACAGGGTAGATACGCAGTATTTT. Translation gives CASSFNRVDTQYF.